This T cell receptor beta chain was identified during a study of CD8+ T cells in alopecia areata. Looking at the study overall: Treated patients were dosed with oral tofacitinib, taking 5 to 10 mg twice daily. Study findings and constraints: Normal skin's resident alphabeta T cells are sequenced alongside lesional scalp T cells. Researchers report lesional scalp, most notably alopecia totalis/universalis, outstripped normal scalp in clonality.

As to treatment: oral pan-JAK inhibitor, 5-10 mg twice daily. Obtained from alopecia areata patients were lesional scalp punch biopsies along with peripheral blood. Investigators isolated RNA and reverse transcribed it into cDNA to act as the sequencing template. Sequenced by immunoSEQ multiplex PCR; TCRdb stores in-frame clones only, minus some. The sample carries over 250,000 clones, 60% recorded once. This clone is a singleton in its sample. Antigen: not known. Looked up from germline, CDR1 is SGDLS and CDR2 is YYNGEE. V dropped 0 bases and J dropped 2 bases, with 10 bases sitting between them. This CDR3 comprises 15 residues.

The rearrangement links TRBV9 to TRBJ2-3; D unresolved. This material consisted of CD4+ T cells sorted from blood, taken around week 54, from a patient treated with tofacitinib. This receptor was obtained from a human donor with alopecia areata. This CDR3 is CASSVGIVNTDTQYF. CDR3 DNA: TGTGCCAGCAGCGTAGGTATAGTTAACACAGATACGCAGTATTTT.